This record concerns one T cell receptor beta chain sequence. Germline values: CDR1 MNHEY, CDR2 SVGAGI. The CDR3 totals 14 residues. V lost 6 bases, J lost 1 base, and 13 bases lay in between. Sequenced by immunoSEQ multiplex PCR; TCRdb stores in-frame clones only, minus some. The sample records fewer than 70,000 clones, about 90% being singletons. The data are from a study of blood T cell repertoires in COVID-19. Study context: Samples taken during acute and convalescent COVID-19 were collected in the United States, Italy and Spain.

This rearrangement joins TRBV6-5 to TRBJ2-7; D possibly corresponds to TRBD1 (7 bases). This clonotype was sampled from a man aged 40-55 years with COVID-19, enrolled during active disease. Source material: peripheral blood. The CDR3 here is CASRGQEGSYEQYF. In nucleotides, the CDR3 is TGTGCCAGCAGAGGACAGGAGGGATCCTACGAGCAGTACTTC.